The rows below give T cell receptor beta chains drawn from one sample of a study of OX40 agonist ivuxolimab in advanced cancers. Assay: immunoSEQ multiplex PCR; the TCRdb copy retains only in-frame clones and omits some. The sample gives around 40,000 clones, roughly 90% of which show up once; around an eighth is in the top ten. The material sequenced was CD4+ or CD8+ T cells sorted from blood, taken in a trial of the OX40 agonist ivuxolimab. The receptor set was obtained from an adult with an advanced solid tumor such as melanoma, head and neck, liver or kidney cancer. Both conserved end residues are part of each CDR3. A D gene is named only where the DNA matches it firmly.

cdr3_aa,v_call,j_call,d_call
CASSVEAGGLYNEQFF,TRBV9,TRBJ2-1,TRBD2
CASSPGGKNIQYF,TRBV28,TRBJ2-4,-
CASSSRTDTGELFF,TRBV11-3,TRBJ2-2,-
CASSLSADRRRQETQYF,TRBV27,TRBJ2-5,TRBD1
CASSQDRLTSGGSYEQYF,TRBV4-3,TRBJ2-7,TRBD2
CAWSLRADYGYTF,TRBV30,TRBJ1-2,-
CASARTGWLGELFF,TRBV12-5,TRBJ2-2,TRBD1
CASTMYQETQYF,TRBV2,TRBJ2-5,-
CAIRARGGDGYTF,TRBV10-3,TRBJ1-2,-
CASSASGPSRLYSNQPQHF,TRBV18,TRBJ1-5,-
CATSSVRDQDLVF,TRBV15,TRBJ2-1,-
CASSDRSSYEQYF,TRBV5-5,TRBJ2-7,-
CASGWGGGGADTEAFF,TRBV28,TRBJ1-1,-
CASSQVAGGRNSPLHF,TRBV4-1,TRBJ1-6,TRBD1
CSVVYSNGYTF,TRBV29-1,TRBJ1-2,-
CASSFSSLNSPLHF,TRBV27,TRBJ1-6,-
CASSFKRESYNEQFF,TRBV5-4,TRBJ2-1,TRBD2
CASSLRGVRETQYF,TRBV7-8,TRBJ2-5,-
CASSPPSASYNEQFF,TRBV27,TRBJ2-1,-
CASSPRVAALYNEQFF,TRBV4-1,TRBJ2-1,-
CASSLGGRPLHF,TRBV7-9,TRBJ1-6,-
CASSQRTGNEQYF,TRBV4-1,TRBJ2-7,TRBD1
CASSRGQVNYGYTF,TRBV7-8,TRBJ1-2,TRBD1
CASSQDLGQGFYNEQFF,TRBV4-3,TRBJ2-1,TRBD1
CASGLLKILTDTQYF,TRBV12-5,TRBJ2-3,-
CASSSTWSPSGYNEQFF,TRBV5-1,TRBJ2-1,TRBD2
CASSLGGAVNQPQHF,TRBV5-1,TRBJ1-5,-
CASSLGGMGRGLSHEQYF,TRBV7-8,TRBJ2-7,TRBD1
CASSFQGGSRELFF,TRBV11-2,TRBJ2-2,-
CASSLAAGNEQFF,TRBV11-3,TRBJ2-1,-
CATRDPGEAGNTIYF,TRBV10-3,TRBJ1-3,-
CATSRDSGDRQYEQYF,TRBV15,TRBJ2-7,TRBD1
CASSLTGPYEQYF,TRBV27,TRBJ2-7,-
CASSPTSGGTSYNEQFF,TRBV7-6,TRBJ2-1,TRBD2
CASSFPGMNTEAFF,TRBV28,TRBJ1-1,-
CASSPISGGTDTQYF,TRBV7-9,TRBJ2-3,TRBD2
CASSQRRGPGNEQFF,TRBV4-3,TRBJ2-1,-
CASSPSLAYNEQFF,TRBV9,TRBJ2-1,-
CASSVASGGSNEQFF,TRBV9,TRBJ2-1,TRBD2
CASSQRGTLGQPQHF,TRBV4-1,TRBJ1-5,-
CARAGPLNEKLFF,TRBV6-4,TRBJ1-4,-
CASSQYQGAQETQYF,TRBV4-1,TRBJ2-5,TRBD1
CSVAGHVFDTTGKGINGYTF,TRBV29-1,TRBJ1-2,-
CASSIRQSNQPQHF,TRBV28,TRBJ1-5,-
CSVEGPGLMGYNEQFF,TRBV29-1,TRBJ2-1,TRBD2
CASLDRRYNQPQHF,TRBV28,TRBJ1-5,TRBD1
CASSYGTSGYEQYF,TRBV7-2,-,TRBD2
CASSPGRAVGNTIYF,TRBV27,TRBJ1-3,-
CASSQVTANNQPQHF,TRBV4-1,TRBJ1-5,-
CASSRTPGQGAHEQFF,TRBV21-1,TRBJ2-1,-
CAWSSTGYTDTQYF,TRBV30,TRBJ2-3,-
CASSLGGQSYEQYF,TRBV7-9,TRBJ2-7,-
CASRTGSGSPLHF,TRBV2,TRBJ1-6,TRBD1
CASSQDVGAGVTDTQYF,TRBV14,TRBJ2-3,TRBD2
CASSQDSGQGLTEAFF,TRBV4-1,TRBJ1-1,TRBD1
CASSVGIASADTQYF,TRBV9,TRBJ2-3,-
CASSSRTSGASIRTQYF,TRBV13,TRBJ2-5,TRBD2